This paragraph reports one T cell receptor (beta chain). Its binding antigen is unknown. The input lacks base qualities; no much larger clone sits a single base away. The record originates from a study of cytomegalovirus exposure and HLA in healthy donors (dated by TCRdb to the late 2010s). Concerning the study at large: The 666 repertoires of the first cohort and the approximately 110 validation repertoires were produced on the same platform, according to a later analysis. The aim of the study was to test whether cataloging public T cell receptors could identify signatures of past pathogen exposure. In addition to the first cohort of around 670 subjects, a separate validation cohort of 100 to 150 different subjects was used. To predict cytomegalovirus infection status, the study combined high-throughput TCR immunosequencing, statistical association of individual TCRs with disease status, and machine learning. General findings and caveats noted by the study authors: In both the original and validation cohorts, the classifier was reported to diagnose cytomegalovirus status with high specificity and sensitivity. While some public TCRs were present in many individuals, most TCR sequences turned up only very rarely across donors. In vitro tests confirmed that a few of the cytomegalovirus-associated TCR beta chains recognize cytomegalovirus antigens. The validation cohort had no HLA typing available for a later analysis, so co-occurrence within that cohort was assessed over all 120 or so repertoires. The authors suggested that the approach could potentially be extended to other disease states and immunological phenotypes. Of the cluster scores, approximately 95% were above 0 in a later analysis, which found that TCRs clustered in the first cohort also tended to co-occur in the 120 validation repertoires. The study listed approximately 150 TCR beta chains as associated with cytomegalovirus.

V is pruned by 7 bases and J by 6 bases, leaving 9 bases of the junction without a gene match. Taken from the germline V gene, the CDR1 and CDR2 loops are WSHSY and SAAADI. Spanning cysteine to phenylalanine, the CDR3 consists of 13 amino acids. Solely the CDR3 DNA is kept, with 39 bases framed from the first base. The donors were included in the validation cohort of some 120 subjects, a group kept apart from the roughly 700-subject first cohort. Library preparation employed the immunoSEQ multiplex PCR assay. For the original study's pipeline: A statistical classification framework was built for diagnosing cytomegalovirus status from the catalog of TCR beta chain sequences. The source is immuneACCESS, and TCRdb retained only in-frame sequences with V and J called. Part of the clones is not carried over; for the studies checked, unresolved V genes explain less than half of this, and the remainder is unexplained. V and J calls and clone size are copied from that table; D and trimming were computed from the DNA. The sample records about 56,000 clones, just over 90% of which are singletons. The ten largest clones take up over 0.95% of the sample.

The rearranged chain carries TRBV10-2 and TRBJ2-7, with 7 bases in between that match TRBD1. Specimen: PBMCs. The TCR comes from a man younger than 30 in good health and CMV-seronegative. The DNA sequence is TGCGCCAGCACCCTCAGGGGGTCAAGCGAGCAGTACTTC. Translated, this gives CASTLRGSSEQYF.